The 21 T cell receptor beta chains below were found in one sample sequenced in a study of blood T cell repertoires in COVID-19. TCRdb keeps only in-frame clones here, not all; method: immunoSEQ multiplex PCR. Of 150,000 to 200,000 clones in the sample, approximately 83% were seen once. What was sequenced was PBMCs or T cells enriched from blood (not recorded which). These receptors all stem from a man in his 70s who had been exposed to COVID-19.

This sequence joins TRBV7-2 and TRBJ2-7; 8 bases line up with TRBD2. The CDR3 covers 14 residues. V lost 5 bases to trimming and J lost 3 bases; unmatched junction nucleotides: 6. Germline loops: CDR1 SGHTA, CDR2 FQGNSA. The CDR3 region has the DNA TGTGCCAGCAGCCCATTAGCGGGAAACTACGAGCAGTACTTC. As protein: CASSPLAGNYEQYF.

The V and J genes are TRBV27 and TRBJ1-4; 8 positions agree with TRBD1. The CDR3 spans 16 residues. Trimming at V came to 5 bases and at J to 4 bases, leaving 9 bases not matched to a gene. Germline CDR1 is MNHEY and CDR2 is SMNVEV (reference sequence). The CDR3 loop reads CASSRRTGYLNEKLFF. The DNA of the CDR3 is TGTGCCAGCAGTCGAAGGACAGGGTACCTTAATGAAAAACTGTTTTTT.

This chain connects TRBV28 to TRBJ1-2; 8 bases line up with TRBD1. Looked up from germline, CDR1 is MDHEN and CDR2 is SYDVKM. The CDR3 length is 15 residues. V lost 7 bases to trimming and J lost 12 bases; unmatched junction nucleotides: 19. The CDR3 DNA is TGTGCCAGCAACCCGAGCCCCCAGGGGGCGCGTATCCACACCTTC. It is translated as CASNPSPQGARIHTF.

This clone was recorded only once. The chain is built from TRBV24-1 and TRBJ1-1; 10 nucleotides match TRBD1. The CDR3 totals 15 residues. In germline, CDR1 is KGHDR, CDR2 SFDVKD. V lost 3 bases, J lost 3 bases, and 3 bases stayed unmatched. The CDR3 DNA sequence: TGTGCCACCAGTGATCGGACAGGGGGTGACACTGAAGCTTTCTTT. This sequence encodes CATSDRTGGDTEAFF.

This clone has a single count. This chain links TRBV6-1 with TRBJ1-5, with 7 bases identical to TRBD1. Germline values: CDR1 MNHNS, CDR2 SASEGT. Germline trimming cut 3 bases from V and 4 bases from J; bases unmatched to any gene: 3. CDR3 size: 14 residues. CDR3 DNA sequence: TGTGCCAGCAGTGAGGGACAGACAAATCAGCCCCAGCATTTT. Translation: CASSEGQTNQPQHF.

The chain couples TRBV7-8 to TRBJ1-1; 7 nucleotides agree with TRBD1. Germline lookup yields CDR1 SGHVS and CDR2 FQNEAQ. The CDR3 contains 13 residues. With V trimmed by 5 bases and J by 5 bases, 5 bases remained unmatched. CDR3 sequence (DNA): TGTGCCAGCAGCCGACAGGGAAATACTGAAGCTTTCTTT. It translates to CASSRQGNTEAFF.

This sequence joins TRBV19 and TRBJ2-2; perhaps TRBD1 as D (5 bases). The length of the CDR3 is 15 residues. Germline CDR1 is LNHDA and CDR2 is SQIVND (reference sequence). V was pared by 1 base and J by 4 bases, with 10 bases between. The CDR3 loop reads CASSIGGVGTGELFF. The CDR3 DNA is TGTGCCAGTAGTATAGGGGGCGTTGGCACCGGGGAGCTGTTTTTT.

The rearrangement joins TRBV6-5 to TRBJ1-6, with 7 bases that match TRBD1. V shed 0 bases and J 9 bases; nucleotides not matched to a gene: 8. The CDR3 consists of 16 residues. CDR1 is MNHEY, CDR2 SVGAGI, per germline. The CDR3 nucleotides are TGTGCCAGCAGTTACTCTGGACAGGCCGGCGGTTCACCCCTCCACTTT. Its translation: CASSYSGQAGGSPLHF.

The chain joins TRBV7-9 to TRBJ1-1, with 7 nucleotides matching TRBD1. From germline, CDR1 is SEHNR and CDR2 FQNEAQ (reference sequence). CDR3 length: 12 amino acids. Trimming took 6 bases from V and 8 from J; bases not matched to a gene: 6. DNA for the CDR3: TGTGCCAGCAGACTAGGGGGCCCCGAAGCTTTCTTT. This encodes CASRLGGPEAFF. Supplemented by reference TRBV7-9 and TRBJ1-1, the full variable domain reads DTGVSQNPRHKITKRGQNVTFRCDPISEHNRLYWYRQTLGQGPEFLTYFQNEAQLEKSRLLSDRFSAERPKGSFSTLEIQRTEQGDSAMYLCASRLGGPEAFFGQGTRLTVV.

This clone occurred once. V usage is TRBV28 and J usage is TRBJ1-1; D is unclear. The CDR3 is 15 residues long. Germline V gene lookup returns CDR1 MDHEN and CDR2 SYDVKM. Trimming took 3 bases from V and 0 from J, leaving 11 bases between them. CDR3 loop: CASSFRGQMNTEAFF. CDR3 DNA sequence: TGTGCCAGCAGTTTTCGAGGTCAGATGAACACTGAAGCTTTCTTT.

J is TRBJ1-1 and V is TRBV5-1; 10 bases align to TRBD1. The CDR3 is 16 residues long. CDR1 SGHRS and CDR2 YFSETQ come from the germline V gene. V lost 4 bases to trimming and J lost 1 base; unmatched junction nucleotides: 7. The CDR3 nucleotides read TGCGCCAGCAGCCTAGACGGACAGGGGGGGAACACTGAAGCTTTCTTT. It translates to CASSLDGQGGNTEAFF.

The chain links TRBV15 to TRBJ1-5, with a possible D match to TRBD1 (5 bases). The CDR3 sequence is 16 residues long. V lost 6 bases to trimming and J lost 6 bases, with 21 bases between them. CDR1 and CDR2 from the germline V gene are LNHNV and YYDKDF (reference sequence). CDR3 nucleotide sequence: TGTGCCACCAGGATTGTTTTCGGGGGGGTCAGTCAGCCCCAGCATTTT. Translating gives CATRIVFGGVSQPQHF.

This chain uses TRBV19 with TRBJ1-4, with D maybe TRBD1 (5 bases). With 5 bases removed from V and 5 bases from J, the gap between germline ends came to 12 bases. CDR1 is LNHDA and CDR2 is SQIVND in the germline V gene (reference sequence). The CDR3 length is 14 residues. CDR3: CASSPGLGNEKLFF. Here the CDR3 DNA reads TGTGCCAGTAGTCCAGGGCTTGGAAATGAAAAACTGTTTTTT.

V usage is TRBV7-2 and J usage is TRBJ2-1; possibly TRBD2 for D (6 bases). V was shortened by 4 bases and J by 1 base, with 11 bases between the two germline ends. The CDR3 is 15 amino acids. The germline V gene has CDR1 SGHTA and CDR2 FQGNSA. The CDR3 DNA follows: TGTGCCAGCAGCTCGTTAGCGGCGTCCTACAATGAGCAGTTCTTC. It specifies CASSSLAASYNEQFF.

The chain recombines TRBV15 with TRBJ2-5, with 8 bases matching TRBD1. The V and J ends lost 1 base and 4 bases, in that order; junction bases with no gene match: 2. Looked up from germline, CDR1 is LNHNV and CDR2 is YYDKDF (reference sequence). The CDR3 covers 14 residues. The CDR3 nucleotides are TGTGCCACCAGCAGAGGAACAGGGGGAGAGACCCAGTACTTC. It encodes CATSRGTGGETQYF. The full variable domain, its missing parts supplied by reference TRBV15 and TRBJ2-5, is DAMVIQNPRYQVTQFGKPVTLSCSQTLNHNVMYWYQQKSSQAPKLLFHYYDKDFNNEADTPDNFQSRRPNTSFCFLDIRSPGLGDTAMYLCATSRGTGGETQYFGPGTRLLVL.

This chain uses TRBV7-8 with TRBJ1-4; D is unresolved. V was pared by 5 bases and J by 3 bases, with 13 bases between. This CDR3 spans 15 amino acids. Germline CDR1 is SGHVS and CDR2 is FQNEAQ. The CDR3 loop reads CASSRVTGANEKLFF. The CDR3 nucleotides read TGTGCCAGCAGCCGAGTCACCGGGGCTAATGAAAAACTGTTTTTT. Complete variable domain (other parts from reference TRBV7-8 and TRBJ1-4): GAGVSQSPRYKVAKRGQDVALRCDPISGHVSLFWYQQALGQGPEFLTYFQNEAQLDKSGLPSDRFFAERPEGSVSTLKIQRTQQEDSAVYLCASSRVTGANEKLFFGSGTQLSVL.

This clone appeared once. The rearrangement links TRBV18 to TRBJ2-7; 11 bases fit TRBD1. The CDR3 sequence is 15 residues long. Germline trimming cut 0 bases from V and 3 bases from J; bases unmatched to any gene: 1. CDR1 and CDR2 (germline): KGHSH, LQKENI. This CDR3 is CASSPPGQGVYEQYF. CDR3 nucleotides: TGTGCCAGCTCACCACCGGGACAGGGGGTCTACGAGCAGTACTTC.

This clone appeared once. The CDR3 sequence: CASRRSPENIQYF. CDR3 DNA sequence: TGTGCCAGTAGGAGAAGTCCGGAAAACATTCAGTACTTC. The chain has TRBV19 and TRBJ2-4; unclear D gene. In germline, CDR1 is LNHDA, CDR2 SQIVND (reference sequence). The ends were cut back, 6 bases at V and 5 bases at J, with 11 bases in the middle. The CDR3 is 13 residues long.

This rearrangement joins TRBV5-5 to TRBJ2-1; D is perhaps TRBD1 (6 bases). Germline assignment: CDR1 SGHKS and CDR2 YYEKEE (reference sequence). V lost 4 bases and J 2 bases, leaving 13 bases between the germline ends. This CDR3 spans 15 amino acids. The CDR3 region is CASSPGVGTYNEQFF. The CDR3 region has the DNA TGTGCCAGCAGCCCAGGGGTGGGGACCTACAATGAGCAGTTCTTC.

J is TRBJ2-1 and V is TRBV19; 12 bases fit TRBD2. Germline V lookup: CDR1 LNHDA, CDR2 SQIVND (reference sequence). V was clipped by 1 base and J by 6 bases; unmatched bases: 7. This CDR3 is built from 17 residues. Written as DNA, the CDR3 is TGTGCCAGTAGTATAGCTAGGCAACTAGCGGGAGGCAATGAGCAGTTCTTC. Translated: CASSIARQLAGGNEQFF.

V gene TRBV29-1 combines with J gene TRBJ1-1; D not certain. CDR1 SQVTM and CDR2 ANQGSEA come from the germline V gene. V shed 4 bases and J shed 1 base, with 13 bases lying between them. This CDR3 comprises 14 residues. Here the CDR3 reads CSVATGSRNTEAFF. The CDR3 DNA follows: TGCAGCGTTGCAACTGGGAGTCGGAACACTGAAGCTTTCTTT.